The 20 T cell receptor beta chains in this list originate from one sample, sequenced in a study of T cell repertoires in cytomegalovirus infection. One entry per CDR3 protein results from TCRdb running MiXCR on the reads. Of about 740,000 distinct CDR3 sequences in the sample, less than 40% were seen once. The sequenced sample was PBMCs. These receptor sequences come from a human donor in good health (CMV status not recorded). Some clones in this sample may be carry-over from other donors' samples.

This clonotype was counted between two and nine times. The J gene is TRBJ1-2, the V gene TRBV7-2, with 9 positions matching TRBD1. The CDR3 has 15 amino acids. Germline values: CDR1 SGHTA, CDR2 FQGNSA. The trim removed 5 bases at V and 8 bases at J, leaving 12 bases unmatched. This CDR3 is CASSDSTGGAGGYTF. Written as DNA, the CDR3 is TGTGCCAGCAGCGACTCCACAGGGGGCGCAGGGGGCTACACCTTC.

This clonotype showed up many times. The CDR3 loop reads CASKASGPSGANVLTF. CDR3 sequence (DNA): TGTGCCAGCAAGGCTAGCGGTCCCTCTGGGGCCAACGTCCTGACTTTC. The chain joins TRBV7-2 to TRBJ2-6; 7 bases match TRBD2. The ends lost 7 bases at V and 0 bases at J; junction bases unmatched: 6. Germline CDR1 is SGHTA and CDR2 is FQGNSA. The CDR3 length is 16 residues.

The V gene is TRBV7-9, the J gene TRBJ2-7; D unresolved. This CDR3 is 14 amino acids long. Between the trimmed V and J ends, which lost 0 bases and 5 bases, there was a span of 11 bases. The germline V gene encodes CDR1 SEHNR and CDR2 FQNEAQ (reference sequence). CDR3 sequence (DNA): TGTGCCAGCAGCTTAGCGCAGGACCGCCACGAGCAGTACTTC. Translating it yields CASSLAQDRHEQYF.

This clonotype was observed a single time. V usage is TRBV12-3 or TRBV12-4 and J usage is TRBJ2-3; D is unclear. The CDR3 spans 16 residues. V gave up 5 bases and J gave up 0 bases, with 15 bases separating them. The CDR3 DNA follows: TGTGCCAGCAGTCCAAGAGCCCCAAGAAGCACAGATACGCAGTATTTT. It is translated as CASSPRAPRSTDTQYF.

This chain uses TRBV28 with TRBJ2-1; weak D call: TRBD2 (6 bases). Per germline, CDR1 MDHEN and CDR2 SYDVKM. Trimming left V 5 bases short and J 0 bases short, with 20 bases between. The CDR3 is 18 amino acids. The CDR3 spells CASSVLRGGASSYNEQFF. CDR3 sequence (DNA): TGTGCCAGCAGTGTTCTAAGGGGCGGGGCAAGCTCCTACAATGAGCAGTTCTTC.

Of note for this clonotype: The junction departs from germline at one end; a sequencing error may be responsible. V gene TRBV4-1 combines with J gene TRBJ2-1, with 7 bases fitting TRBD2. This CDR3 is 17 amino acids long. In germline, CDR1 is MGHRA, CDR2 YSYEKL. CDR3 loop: CSSSQETGAAGFNEQFF. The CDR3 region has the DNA TGCTCCAGCAGCCAAGAGACCGGGGCAGCGGGGTTCAATGAGCAGTTCTTC.

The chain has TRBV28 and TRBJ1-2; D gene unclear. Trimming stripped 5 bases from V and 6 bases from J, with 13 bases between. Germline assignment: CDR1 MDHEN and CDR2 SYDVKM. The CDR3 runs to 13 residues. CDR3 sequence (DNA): TGTGCCAGCAGTCCTACAATGAGCCATGGCTACACCTTC. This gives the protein CASSPTMSHGYTF.

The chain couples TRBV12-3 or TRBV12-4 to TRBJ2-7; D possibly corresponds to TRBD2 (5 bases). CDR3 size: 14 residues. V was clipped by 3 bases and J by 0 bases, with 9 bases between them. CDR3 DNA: TGTGCCAGCAGTTTCCGACTACTCTCCTACGAGCAGTACTTC. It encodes CASSFRLLSYEQYF.

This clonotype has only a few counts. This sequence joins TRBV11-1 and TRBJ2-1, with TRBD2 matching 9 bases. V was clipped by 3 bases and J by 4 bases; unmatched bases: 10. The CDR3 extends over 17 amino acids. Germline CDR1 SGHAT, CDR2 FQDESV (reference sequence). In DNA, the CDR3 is TGTGCCAGCAGCTTTCCCCCGCGGGAGGGCGGGTACAATGAGCAGTTCTTC. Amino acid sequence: CASSFPPREGGYNEQFF.

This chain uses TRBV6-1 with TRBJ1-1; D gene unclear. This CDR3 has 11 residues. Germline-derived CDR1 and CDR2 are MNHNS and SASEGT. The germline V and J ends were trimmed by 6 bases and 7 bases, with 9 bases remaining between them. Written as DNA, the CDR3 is TGTGCCAGCAGACCGATTAGTGAAGCTTTCTTT. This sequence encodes CASRPISEAFF.

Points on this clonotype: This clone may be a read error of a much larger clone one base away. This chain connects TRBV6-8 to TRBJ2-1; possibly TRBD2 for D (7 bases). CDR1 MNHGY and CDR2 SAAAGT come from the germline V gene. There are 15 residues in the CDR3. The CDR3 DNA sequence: TGTGACAGCAGCCTAGGGGAGGGGGCCTACAATGAGCAGTTCTTC. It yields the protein CDSSLGEGAYNEQFF.

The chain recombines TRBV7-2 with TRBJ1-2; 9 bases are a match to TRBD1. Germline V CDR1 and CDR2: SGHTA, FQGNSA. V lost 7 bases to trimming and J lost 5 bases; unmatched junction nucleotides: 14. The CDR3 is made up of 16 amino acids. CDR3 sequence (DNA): TGTGCCAGCACCTCGCCCCTTGGACAGGGGATGTATGGCTACACCTTC. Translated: CASTSPLGQGMYGYTF.

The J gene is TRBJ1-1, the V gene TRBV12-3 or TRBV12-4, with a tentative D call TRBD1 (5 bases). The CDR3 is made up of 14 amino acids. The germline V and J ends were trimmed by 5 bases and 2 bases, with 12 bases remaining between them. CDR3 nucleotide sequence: TGTGCCAGCAGTCCGGGGACGCCCAACACTGAAGCTTTCTTT. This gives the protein CASSPGTPNTEAFF.

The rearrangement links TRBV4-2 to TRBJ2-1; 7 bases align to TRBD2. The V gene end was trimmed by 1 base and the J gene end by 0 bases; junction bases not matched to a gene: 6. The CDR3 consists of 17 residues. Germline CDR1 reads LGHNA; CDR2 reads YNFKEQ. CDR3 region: CASSQGSGLSSYNEQFF. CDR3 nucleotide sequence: TGTGCCAGCAGCCAAGGTAGCGGGCTTAGCTCCTACAATGAGCAGTTCTTC.

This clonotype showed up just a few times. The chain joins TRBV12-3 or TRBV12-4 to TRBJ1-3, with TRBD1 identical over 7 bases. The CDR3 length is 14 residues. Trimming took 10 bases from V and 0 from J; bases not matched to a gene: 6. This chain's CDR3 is CATDRAPSGNTIYF. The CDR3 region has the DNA TGTGCCACAGACAGGGCTCCCTCTGGAAACACCATATATTTT.

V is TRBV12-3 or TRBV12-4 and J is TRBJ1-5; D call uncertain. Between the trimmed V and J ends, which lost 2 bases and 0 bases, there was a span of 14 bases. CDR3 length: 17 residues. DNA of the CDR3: TGTGCCAGCAGTTTATTGAGGGCGGAACATAGCAATCAGCCCCAGCATTTT. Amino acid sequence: CASSLLRAEHSNQPQHF.

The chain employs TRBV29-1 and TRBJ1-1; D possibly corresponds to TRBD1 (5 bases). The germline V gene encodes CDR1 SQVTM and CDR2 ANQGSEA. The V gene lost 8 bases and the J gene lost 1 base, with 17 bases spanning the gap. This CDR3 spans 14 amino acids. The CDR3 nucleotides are TGCAGCCATTTGAAGGCAGGGAAGAACACTGAAGCTTTCTTT. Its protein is CSHLKAGKNTEAFF.

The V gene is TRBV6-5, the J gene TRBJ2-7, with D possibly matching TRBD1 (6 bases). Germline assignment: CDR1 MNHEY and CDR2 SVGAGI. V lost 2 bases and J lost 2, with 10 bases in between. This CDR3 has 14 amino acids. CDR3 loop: CASSYVGHAYEQYV. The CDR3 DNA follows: TGTGCCAGCAGTTACGTGGGACACGCCTACGAGCAGTACGTC.

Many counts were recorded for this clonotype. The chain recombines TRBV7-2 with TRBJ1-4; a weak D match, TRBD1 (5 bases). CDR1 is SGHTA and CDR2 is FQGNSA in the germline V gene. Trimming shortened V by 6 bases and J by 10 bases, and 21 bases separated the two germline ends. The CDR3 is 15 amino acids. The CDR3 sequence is CASRLGGAPRGKLFF. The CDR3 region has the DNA TGTGCCAGCAGGCTGGGGGGAGCCCCGCGAGGAAAACTGTTTTTT. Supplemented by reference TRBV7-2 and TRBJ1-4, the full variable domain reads GAGVSQSPSNKVTEKGKDVELRCDPISGHTALYWYRQSLGQGLEFLIYFQGNSAPDKSGLPSDRFSAERTGGSVSTLTIQRTQQEDSAVYLCASRLGGAPRGKLFFGSGTQLSVL.

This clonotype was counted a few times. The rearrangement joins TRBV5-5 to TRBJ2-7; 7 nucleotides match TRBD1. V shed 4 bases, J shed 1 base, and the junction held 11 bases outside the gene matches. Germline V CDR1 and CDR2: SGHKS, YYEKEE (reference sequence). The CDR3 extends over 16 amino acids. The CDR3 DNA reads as TGTGCCAGCAGCGCGGAAGGGGGCCCTGGGTCCTACGAGCAGTACTTC. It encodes CASSAEGGPGSYEQYF.